This T cell receptor beta chain was identified in a study of T cells in Graves' hyperthyroidism and ophthalmopathy. Researchers amplified the TCR beta CDR3 regions from RNA transcripts. The HTBI primer set drove a first-round RT-PCR of the TCR CDR3. TCRdb analysed the multiplex PCR reads with MiXCR anew, one entry per CDR3 protein. The sample comprises approximately 690,000 distinct CDR3 sequences, roughly 15% of which are singletons, and roughly an eighth rests with the top ten. Not enrolled were patients with uncontrolled infection, other autoimmune disease, pregnancy or lactation. Out of roughly 9.1 ml of fresh peripheral blood came the PBMCs. The TCR was taken from a woman aged 45-65 years with Graves' ophthalmopathy. Sequenced input: blood.

CDR3 nucleotides: TGCAGCGTCGCACCTCGAGAAGACGTCTACGAGCAGTACTTC. The encoded protein is CSVAPREDVYEQYF. This chain joins TRBV29-1 and TRBJ2-7; D remains ambiguous. Trimming removed 6 bases at V and 3 bases at J, with 18 bases between. The CDR3 covers 14 residues. Germline CDR1 is SQVTM and CDR2 is ANQGSEA.